These 28 T cell receptor beta chains were all obtained from the same sample, sequenced in a study of shared clonotypes between healthy human individuals. Libraries were prepared by immunoSEQ multiplex PCR; TCRdb keeps only in-frame clonotypes and omits some of them. The sample has roughly 1,500,000 clones, 95% to 99% seen once; the top ten hold about 0.45%. Sample: naive CD4+ T cells sorted from blood. Subset specified: CD45RA+ positively selected. Receptors were obtained from a man aged 25 to 40 in good health.

The chain couples TRBV14 to TRBJ1-1; no firm D call. CDR3 length equals 17 residues. Germline loops: CDR1 SGHDN, CDR2 FVKESK. V was shortened by 1 base and J by 1 base, with 16 bases between the two germline ends. CDR3: CASSQGPLPSPNTEAFF. The CDR3 nucleotides read TGTGCCAGCAGCCAAGGTCCGCTGCCCTCACCGAACACTGAAGCTTTCTTT.

The V call is TRBV4-3, the J call TRBJ1-1, with D possibly being TRBD1 (6 bases). V was pared by 1 base and J by 0 bases, with 15 bases between. There are 17 residues in the CDR3. The V gene's germline CDR1 is LGHNA and CDR2 YSLEER. CDR3 sequence (DNA): TGCGCCAGCAGCCAAGTGTCAGGGGACGGTATGAACACTGAAGCTTTCTTT. Translation: CASSQVSGDGMNTEAFF.

The chain joins TRBV10-3 to TRBJ2-7, with 7 bases matching TRBD1. J lost 4 bases, V lost 4 bases, and 4 bases had no gene match. There are 13 residues in the CDR3. Looked up from germline, CDR1 is ENHRY and CDR2 is SYGVKD. This CDR3 is CAISGGGEYEQYF. The CDR3 DNA sequence: TGTGCCATCAGTGGAGGGGGCGAGTACGAGCAGTACTTC.

This chain joins TRBV4-1 and TRBJ2-1; D is unclear. CDR1 and CDR2 from the germline V gene are MGHRA and YSYEKL. The ends were cut back, 0 bases at V and 11 bases at J, with 17 bases in the middle. CDR3 length equals 15 residues. The CDR3 DNA reads TGCGCCAGCAGCCAAGATCCTATTACTTGGGTAAAGCAGTTCTTC. It is translated as CASSQDPITWVKQFF.

With respect to this clone: Additional DNA sequences in this sample encode the identical CDR3. This chain connects TRBV5-1 to TRBJ2-5; 11 bases agree with TRBD1. Germline V CDR1 and CDR2: SGHRS, YFSETQ. This CDR3 spans 14 amino acids. V lost 4 bases, J lost 5 bases, and 4 bases stayed unmatched. CDR3 sequence: CASSPGQGVETQYF. The CDR3 coding sequence is TGCGCCAGCAGCCCGGGACAGGGGGTGGAGACCCAGTACTTC.

The chain recombines TRBV19 with TRBJ2-1; D is ambiguous. The CDR3 spans 11 residues. From germline, CDR1 is LNHDA and CDR2 SQIVND (reference sequence). Deletions cut 11 bases from V and 4 bases from J, with 9 bases between. CDR3 coding DNA: TGTGCCCGCGAAAAGTACAATGAGCAGTTCTTC. It is translated as CAREKYNEQFF.

The CDR3 loop reads CASSERLDYNEQFF. The CDR3 nucleotides read TGTGCCAGCAGCGAGCGACTAGACTACAATGAGCAGTTCTTC. The gene calls are TRBV14 and TRBJ2-1, with a tentative D call TRBD2 (6 bases). The germline CDR1 and CDR2 sequences are SGHDN and FVKESK. The CDR3 loop spans 14 amino acids. Between the trimmed V and J ends, which lost 5 bases and 3 bases, there was a span of 11 bases.

The chain carries TRBV18 and TRBJ1-2, with 11 nucleotides matching TRBD1. CDR1 is KGHSH, CDR2 LQKENI, per germline. The CDR3 runs 14 residues. With 3 bases clipped from V and 8 bases from J, the junction kept 5 bases outside the gene matches. The CDR3 nucleotides are TGTGCCAGCTCACCGGGACAGGGGGTTGAGGGCTACACCTTC. This codes for CASSPGQGVEGYTF.

J is TRBJ1-4 and V is TRBV10-3; tentatively, D is TRBD1 (6 bases). CDR1 is ENHRY and CDR2 is SYGVKD in the germline V gene. Trimming removed 2 bases from V and 4 bases from J, with 14 bases in between. The CDR3 has 16 amino acids. The CDR3 loop reads CAISEVDRSLNEKLFF. The CDR3 DNA reads as TGTGCCATCAGTGAGGTCGACAGGAGCCTTAATGAAAAACTGTTTTTT.

This chain links TRBV5-4 with TRBJ1-2, with D perhaps matching TRBD1 (5 bases). V gave up 0 bases and J gave up 3 bases, with 9 bases separating them. CDR1 and CDR2 from the germline V gene are SGHNT and YYREEE (reference sequence). CDR3 length: 14 amino acids. DNA of the CDR3: TGTGCCAGCAGCTTGGACCGGGGGTACTATGGCTACACCTTC. Translating gives CASSLDRGYYGYTF. The entire variable domain, with the rest obtained from reference TRBV5-4 and TRBJ1-2, is as follows: ETGVTQSPTHLIKTRGQQVTLRCSSQSGHNTVSWYQQALGQGPQFIFQYYREEENGRGNFPPRFSGLQFPNYSSELNVNALELDDSALYLCASSLDRGYYGYTFGSGTRLTVV.

This chain connects TRBV27 to TRBJ2-3; 13 bases agree with TRBD2. Germline V gene lookup returns CDR1 MNHEY and CDR2 SMNVEV (reference sequence). The V and J ends lost 3 bases and 4 bases, in that order; junction bases with no gene match: 10. This CDR3 contains 18 residues. CDR3: CASSFRTSGREGPDTQYF. In nucleotides, the CDR3 is TGTGCCAGCAGTTTTCGGACTAGCGGGAGAGAAGGGCCAGATACGCAGTATTTT.

J is TRBJ2-1 and V is TRBV11-2, with 10 bases lining up with TRBD2. Germline CDR1 reads SGHAT; CDR2 reads FQNNGV. V lost 2 bases, J lost 1 base, and 8 bases stayed unmatched. This CDR3 has 18 amino acids. The CDR3 DNA reads as TGTGCCAGCAGCTTAAGGCCGGCACTAGCGGGATCCTACAATGAGCAGTTCTTC. Encoded protein: CASSLRPALAGSYNEQFF.

This chain links TRBV5-5 with TRBJ2-7; either TRBD1 or TRBD2 may fit D (5 bases each). The CDR3 covers 15 residues. Trimming pared 0 bases from V and 6 bases from J, leaving 16 bases between. Germline loops: CDR1 SGHKS, CDR2 YYEKEE (reference sequence). CDR3 protein: CASSLGGGLAGEQYF. The CDR3 DNA is TGTGCCAGCAGCTTGGGGGGCGGACTCGCGGGCGAGCAGTACTTC. Combining the CDR3 with reference TRBV5-5 and TRBJ2-7 gives the whole variable domain DAGVTQSPTHLIKTRGQQVTLRCSPISGHKSVSWYQQVLGQGPQFIFQYYEKEERGRGNFPDRFSARQFPNYSSELNVNALLLGDSALYLCASSLGGGLAGEQYFGPGTRLTVT.

The chain joins TRBV15 to TRBJ2-1, with TRBD1 as a possible D gene (6 bases). V lost 5 bases and J lost 3, with 20 bases in between. The CDR3 is made up of 17 amino acids. Germline V lookup: CDR1 LNHNV, CDR2 YYDKDF (reference sequence). For the CDR3, the DNA is TGTGCCACCAGCCGCCGCCCCGGGACACTGATCTACAATGAGCAGTTCTTC. Its translation is CATSRRPGTLIYNEQFF.

V usage is TRBV27 and J usage is TRBJ2-1; D is unclear. V gave up 6 bases and J gave up 9 bases, with 15 bases separating them. Germline CDR1 and CDR2: MNHEY and SMNVEV (reference sequence). CDR3 length: 13 amino acids. The CDR3 region has the DNA TGTGCCAGCAGACAGTTAGGATACGGTGAGCAGTTCTTC. Its translation: CASRQLGYGEQFF.

The chain links TRBV5-1 to TRBJ2-1, with 8 bases fitting TRBD1. The germline V gene encodes CDR1 SGHRS and CDR2 YFSETQ. This CDR3 has 17 residues. V was clipped by 4 bases and J by 1 base; unmatched bases: 10. The CDR3 loop is CASSTGQGERSYNEQFF. Here the CDR3 DNA reads TGCGCCAGCAGCACCGGACAGGGCGAGAGGTCCTACAATGAGCAGTTCTTC.

This chain uses TRBV5-1 with TRBJ1-2; tentatively, D is TRBD1 (6 bases). V dropped 0 bases and J dropped 4 bases, with 19 bases sitting between them. The CDR3 length is 17 residues. Germline assignment: CDR1 SGHRS and CDR2 YFSETQ. CDR3 residues: CASSLGDTPRPIYGYTF. The CDR3 nucleotides read TGCGCCAGCAGCTTGGGGGACACTCCCCGGCCCATCTATGGCTACACCTTC.

This sequence joins TRBV28 and TRBJ1-1; no definite D call. CDR1 and CDR2 from the germline V gene are MDHEN and SYDVKM. The CDR3 is made up of 11 amino acids. Trimming removed 6 bases from V and 4 bases from J, with 6 bases in between. The CDR3, as DNA: TGTGCCAGCAGCGATCGCACTGAAGCTTTCTTT. Residues: CASSDRTEAFF. The full variable domain, with the rest looked up from reference TRBV28 and TRBJ1-1, is DVKVTQSSRYLVKRTGEKVFLECVQDMDHENMFWYRQDPGLGLRLIYFSYDVKMKEKGDIPEGYSVSREKKERFSLILESASTNQTSMYLCASSDRTEAFFGQGTRLTVV.

This chain connects TRBV6-4 to TRBJ2-1; 9 bases are shared with TRBD1. Germline-derived CDR1 and CDR2 are MRHNA and SNTAGT. The CDR3 totals 16 residues. The V segment lost 4 bases and the J segment 4 bases; nucleotides outside the gene matches: 8. As DNA, the CDR3 is TGTGCCAGCAGTGCGCGCGGGACAGGGAAATACAATGAGCAGTTCTTC. This sequence encodes CASSARGTGKYNEQFF.

About this clone: Other DNA sequences in this specimen translate into the identical CDR3. This chain uses TRBV28 with TRBJ1-5; D unclear. Trimming took 1 base from V and 5 from J, leaving 6 bases between them. In germline, CDR1 is MDHEN, CDR2 SYDVKM. This CDR3 region has 13 residues. CDR3 region: CASSLLGDQPQHF. The CDR3 nucleotides read TGTGCCAGCAGTTTATTGGGCGATCAGCCCCAGCATTTT.

This clone came up once. The chain is built from TRBV6-6 and TRBJ2-1; tentative D call: TRBD2 (5 bases). The V and J ends lost 7 bases and 9 bases respectively, with 13 bases between them. The CDR3 totals 12 residues. Germline loops: CDR1 MNHNY, CDR2 SVGAGI (reference sequence). The CDR3 here is CASKEEWGEQFF. DNA of the CDR3: TGTGCCAGCAAGGAGGAATGGGGTGAGCAGTTCTTC.

This clone was seen a single time. The chain couples TRBV5-5 to TRBJ2-7; weak D call: TRBD1 (6 bases). In germline, CDR1 is SGHKS, CDR2 YYEKEE (reference sequence). The CDR3 contains 15 residues. Trimming removed 0 bases at V and 3 bases at J, with 13 bases between. CDR3 region: CASSLAQGVIYEQYF. The DNA of the CDR3 is TGTGCCAGCAGCTTGGCACAGGGCGTAATCTACGAGCAGTACTTC.

The chain carries TRBV28 and TRBJ2-1; 10 bases align to TRBD2. Germline CDR1 MDHEN, CDR2 SYDVKM. Germline trimming cut 9 bases from V and 9 bases from J; bases unmatched to any gene: 11. CDR3 length: 14 residues. The CDR3 sequence is CASIPLAGVGEQFF. DNA of the CDR3: TGTGCCAGTATCCCTCTAGCGGGAGTTGGTGAGCAGTTCTTC.

This clone was seen just once. The chain couples TRBV28 to TRBJ1-2; D gene uncertain. This CDR3 spans 16 amino acids. Germline V gene data show CDR1 as MDHEN and CDR2 as SYDVKM. Trimming took off 3 bases at V and 1 base at J, with 15 bases between the two ends. This chain's CDR3 is CASSFGGSIINYGYTF. CDR3 nucleotide sequence: TGTGCCAGCAGTTTCGGAGGCTCCATAATTAACTATGGCTACACCTTC.

The V gene is TRBV9, the J gene TRBJ2-1, with 11 bases that match TRBD2. Germline assignment: CDR1 SGDLS and CDR2 YYNGEE. The V segment lost 6 bases and the J segment 7 bases; nucleotides outside the gene matches: 24. The CDR3 is made up of 20 amino acids. CDR3 region: CASTMGASHTGLAVLNEQFF. For the CDR3, the DNA is TGTGCCAGCACCATGGGGGCCTCCCACACGGGACTAGCGGTTTTGAATGAGCAGTTCTTC.

This rearrangement joins TRBV27 to TRBJ2-5, with 7 bases that match TRBD2. CDR1 and CDR2 from the germline V gene are MNHEY and SMNVEV (reference sequence). The CDR3 loop spans 13 amino acids. Losses at the gene ends were 0 bases for V and 7 bases for J; bases not matched to a gene: 2. CDR3 bases: TGTGCCAGCAGTTTATCGGAGCGGGGGACCCAGTACTTC. This codes for CASSLSERGTQYF.

J is TRBJ2-7 and V is TRBV13; 7 nucleotides agree with TRBD2. The germline CDR1 and CDR2 sequences are PRHDT and FYEKMQ (reference sequence). The CDR3 totals 16 residues. V was pared by 0 bases and J by 0 bases, with 5 bases of the junction left unmatched. Here the CDR3 reads CASSLGPAGSSYEQYF. CDR3 DNA sequence: TGTGCCAGCAGCTTAGGTCCAGCGGGAAGCTCCTACGAGCAGTACTTC.

The genes are TRBV5-5 and TRBJ2-7; the match to TRBD1 covers 8 bases. The V and J ends lost 4 bases and 0 bases, in that order; junction bases with no gene match: 6. This CDR3 is built from 15 residues. Germline-derived CDR1 and CDR2 are SGHKS and YYEKEE (reference sequence). The CDR3 coding sequence is TGTGCCAGCAGCCCAATAGGACAGGGCTCCTACGAGCAGTACTTC. This codes for CASSPIGQGSYEQYF.